This T cell receptor (beta chain) was obtained from a study of post-analysis software for immune sequencing data. About the research overall: There were relapsing-remitting, secondary progressive and progressive-relapsing multiple sclerosis among the disease courses included.

Findings and caveats of the study: By F measure, strong co-clustering occurred among samples prepared in the same batch. About five TRBV segments were more frequent in patients than controls; TRBV5-6, TRBV5-1 and TRBV20-1 belonged to this group. Diversity measured as normalized Chao1 was significantly lower in multiple sclerosis patients than in controls.

CDR3 length equals 15 residues. V dropped 4 bases and J dropped 9; count of bases not matched to a gene: 13. Per the germline V gene, CDR1 is SGHRS and CDR2 is YFSETQ. To note about this clonotype: Its antigen is unidentified.

Presence of unique molecular identifiers characterized the TCR beta cDNA libraries. T cells, about 0.95 to 11 million of them, yielded roughly 470,000 cDNA molecules. TCRdb recomputed calls from the PCR reads with MiXCR, one row per CDR3 protein. The data contain fewer than 850,000 distinct CDR3 sequences, 30% of them singletons. Sequences were obtained from blood. The rearrangement links TRBV5-1 to TRBJ1-1; 9 bases fit TRBD1. The source is a girl aged 10-17 years with multiple sclerosis. The CDR3 sequence: CASSPSTDRGGQAFF. In DNA, the CDR3 is TGCGCCAGCAGCCCGTCGACGGACAGGGGAGGGCAAGCTTTCTTT. Using reference TRBV5-1 and TRBJ1-1 for the parts outside the CDR3, the full variable domain is KAGVTQTPRYLIKTRGQQVTLSCSPISGHRSVSWYQQTPGQGLQFLFEYFSETQRNKGNFPGRFSGRQFSNSRSEMNVSTLELGDSALYLCASSPSTDRGGQAFFGQGTRLTVV.